This TCR beta chain came from a study of cytomegalovirus exposure and HLA in healthy donors. Whole-study context: Unique TCRs numbering around 85 million, obtained from HLA-typed donors, made up an early data release.

The CDR3 extends over 14 amino acids. With 1 base removed from V and 4 bases from J, the gap between germline ends came to 11 bases. In germline, CDR1 is SGHRS, CDR2 YFSETQ. Findings of the study overall: A later analysis showed TCR association rates differing by HLA locus, peaking at DRB1 and lowest at HLA-C. Exclusion as indistinguishable affected some V segments, including TRBV6-2 and TRBV6-3. Earlier analysis looked at TCR beta V segments, and most were productive about 87% or about 30% of the time.

For this clone: The antigen is undetermined.

Primers for the PCR totalled 60 Vbeta and 13 Jbeta. Sequencing used immunoSEQ multiplex PCR; TCRdb keeps in-frame clones, though not all of them. The profile shows over 120,000 clones, roughly 70% of them singletons. Sequenced sample: PBMCs. The receptor was derived from a man aged 25-40 years in good health and CMV-seronegative. The rearrangement joins TRBV5-1 to TRBJ2-5; weak D call: TRBD1 (5 bases). The CDR3 here is CASSLQTDGETQYF. CDR3 DNA: TGCGCCAGCAGCTTGCAGACAGATGGAGAGACCCAGTACTTC.